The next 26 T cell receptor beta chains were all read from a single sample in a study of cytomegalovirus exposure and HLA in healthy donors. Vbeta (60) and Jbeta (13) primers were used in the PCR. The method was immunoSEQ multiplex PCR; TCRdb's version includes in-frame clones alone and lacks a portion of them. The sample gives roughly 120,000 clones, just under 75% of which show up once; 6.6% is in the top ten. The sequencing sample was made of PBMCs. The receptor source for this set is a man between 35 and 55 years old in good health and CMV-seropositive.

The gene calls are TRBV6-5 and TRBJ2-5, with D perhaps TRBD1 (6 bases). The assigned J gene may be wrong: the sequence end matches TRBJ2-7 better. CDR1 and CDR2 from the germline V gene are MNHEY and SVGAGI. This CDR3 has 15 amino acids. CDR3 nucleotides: TGTGCCAGCAGCCGAACAGCCGGACAGCTGTACGAGCAGTACTTC. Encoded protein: CASSRTAGQLYEQYF.

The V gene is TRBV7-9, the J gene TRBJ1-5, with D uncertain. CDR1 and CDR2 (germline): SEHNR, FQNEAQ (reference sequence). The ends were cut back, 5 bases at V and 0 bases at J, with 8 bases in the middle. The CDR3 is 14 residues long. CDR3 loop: CASSVDSSNQPQHF. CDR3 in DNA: TGTGCCAGCAGCGTCGACTCTAGCAATCAGCCCCAGCATTTT.

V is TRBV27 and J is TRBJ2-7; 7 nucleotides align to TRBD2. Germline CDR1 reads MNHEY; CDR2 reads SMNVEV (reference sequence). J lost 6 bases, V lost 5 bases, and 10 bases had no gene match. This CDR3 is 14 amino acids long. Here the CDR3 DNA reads TGTGCCAGCAGTAGGACTAGGGTTTTGGTCGAGCAGTACTTC. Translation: CASSRTRVLVEQYF.

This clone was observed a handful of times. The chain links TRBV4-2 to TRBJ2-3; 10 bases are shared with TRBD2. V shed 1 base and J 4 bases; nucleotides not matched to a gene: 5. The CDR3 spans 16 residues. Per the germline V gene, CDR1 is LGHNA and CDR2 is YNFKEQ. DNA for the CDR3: TGTGCCAGCAGCCAAGCCTCTAGCGGGAGCCCAGATACGCAGTATTTT. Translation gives CASSQASSGSPDTQYF.

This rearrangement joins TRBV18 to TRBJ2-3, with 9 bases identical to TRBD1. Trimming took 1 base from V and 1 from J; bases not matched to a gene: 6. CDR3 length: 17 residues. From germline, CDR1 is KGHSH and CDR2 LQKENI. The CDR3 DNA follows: TGTGCCAGCTCACCACTGCTTTGGGACAGGGGCACAGATACGCAGTATTTT. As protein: CASSPLLWDRGTDTQYF.

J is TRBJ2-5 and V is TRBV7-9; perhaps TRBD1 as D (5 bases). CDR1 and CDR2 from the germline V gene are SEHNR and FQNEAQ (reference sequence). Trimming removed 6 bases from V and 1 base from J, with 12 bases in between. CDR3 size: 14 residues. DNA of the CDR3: TGTGCCAGCAGACCAAGACAGTCCCAAGAGACCCAGTACTTC. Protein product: CASRPRQSQETQYF.

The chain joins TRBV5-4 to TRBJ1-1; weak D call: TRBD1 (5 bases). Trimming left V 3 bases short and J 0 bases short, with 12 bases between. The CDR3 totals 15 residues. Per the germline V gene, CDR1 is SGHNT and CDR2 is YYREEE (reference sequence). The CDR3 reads CASSWEGRLNTEAFF. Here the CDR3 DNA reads TGTGCCAGCAGCTGGGAGGGACGATTGAACACTGAAGCTTTCTTT.

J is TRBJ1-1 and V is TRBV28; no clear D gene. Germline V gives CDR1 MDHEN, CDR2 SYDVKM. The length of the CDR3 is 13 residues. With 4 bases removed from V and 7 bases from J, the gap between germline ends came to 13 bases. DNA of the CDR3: TGTGCCAGCAGTTCGAGGGCAGTCGGTGAAGCTTTCTTT. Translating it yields CASSSRAVGEAFF. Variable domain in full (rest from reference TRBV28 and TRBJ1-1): DVKVTQSSRYLVKRTGEKVFLECVQDMDHENMFWYRQDPGLGLRLIYFSYDVKMKEKGDIPEGYSVSREKKERFSLILESASTNQTSMYLCASSSRAVGEAFFGQGTRLTVV.

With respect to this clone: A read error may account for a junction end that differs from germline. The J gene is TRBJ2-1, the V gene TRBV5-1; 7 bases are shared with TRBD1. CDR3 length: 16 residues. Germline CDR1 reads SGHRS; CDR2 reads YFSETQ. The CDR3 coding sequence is TGCGCCAGCAGCTTGGTACGGACAGGACCCTACAATGAGCGGTTCTTC. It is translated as CASSLVRTGPYNERFF.

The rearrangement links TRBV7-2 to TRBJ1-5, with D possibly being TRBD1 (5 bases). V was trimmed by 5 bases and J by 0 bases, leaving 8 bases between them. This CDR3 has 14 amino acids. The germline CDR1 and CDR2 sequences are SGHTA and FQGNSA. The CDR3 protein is CASSPGLSNQPQHF. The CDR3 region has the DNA TGTGCCAGCAGCCCGGGACTTAGCAATCAGCCCCAGCATTTT.

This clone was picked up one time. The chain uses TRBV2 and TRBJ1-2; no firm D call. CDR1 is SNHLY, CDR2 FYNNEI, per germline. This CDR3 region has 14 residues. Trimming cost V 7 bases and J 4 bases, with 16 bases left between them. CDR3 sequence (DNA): TGTGCCAGCAACCGGGTTCAGGAGGGCTATGGCTACACCTTC. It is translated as CASNRVQEGYGYTF.

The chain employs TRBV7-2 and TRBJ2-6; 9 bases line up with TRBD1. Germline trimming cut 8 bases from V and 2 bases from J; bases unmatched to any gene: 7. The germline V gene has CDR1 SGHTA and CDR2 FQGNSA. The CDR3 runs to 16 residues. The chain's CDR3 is CASGYRGLTGANVLTF. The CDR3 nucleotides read TGTGCCAGCGGATACAGGGGGCTGACTGGGGCCAACGTCCTGACTTTC.

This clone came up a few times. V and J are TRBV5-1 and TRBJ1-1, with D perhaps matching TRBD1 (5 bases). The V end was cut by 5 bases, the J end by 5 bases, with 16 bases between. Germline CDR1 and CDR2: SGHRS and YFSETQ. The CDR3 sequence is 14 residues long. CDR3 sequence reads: CASSLGVGRTEAFF. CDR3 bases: TGCGCCAGCAGTTTAGGGGTAGGAAGAACTGAAGCTTTCTTT.

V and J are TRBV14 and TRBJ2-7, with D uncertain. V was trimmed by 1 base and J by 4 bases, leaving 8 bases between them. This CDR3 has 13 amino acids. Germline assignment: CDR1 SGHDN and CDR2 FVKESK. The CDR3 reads CASSQVSLYEQYF. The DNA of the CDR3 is TGTGCCAGCAGCCAAGTAAGCCTTTACGAGCAGTACTTC.

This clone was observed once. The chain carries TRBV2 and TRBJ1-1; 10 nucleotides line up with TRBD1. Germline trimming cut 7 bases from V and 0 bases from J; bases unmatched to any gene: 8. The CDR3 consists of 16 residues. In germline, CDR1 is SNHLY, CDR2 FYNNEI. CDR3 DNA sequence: TGTGCCAGCACTCGACAGGGGGCTTCGCTGAACACTGAAGCTTTCTTT. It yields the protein CASTRQGASLNTEAFF.

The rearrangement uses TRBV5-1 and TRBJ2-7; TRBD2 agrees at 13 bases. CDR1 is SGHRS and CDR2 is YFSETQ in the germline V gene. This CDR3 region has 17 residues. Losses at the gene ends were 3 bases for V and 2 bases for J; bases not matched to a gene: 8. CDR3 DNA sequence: TGCGCCAGCAGCTCCCCGGGCGGGACTAGCGGGACCTACGAGCAGTACTTC. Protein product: CASSSPGGTSGTYEQYF.

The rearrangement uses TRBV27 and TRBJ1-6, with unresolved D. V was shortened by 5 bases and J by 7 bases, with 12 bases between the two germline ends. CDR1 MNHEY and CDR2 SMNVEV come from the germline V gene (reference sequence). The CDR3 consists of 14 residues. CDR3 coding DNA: TGTGCCAGCAGTATGGGAGGGAGGAATTCACCCCTCCACTTT. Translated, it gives CASSMGGRNSPLHF.

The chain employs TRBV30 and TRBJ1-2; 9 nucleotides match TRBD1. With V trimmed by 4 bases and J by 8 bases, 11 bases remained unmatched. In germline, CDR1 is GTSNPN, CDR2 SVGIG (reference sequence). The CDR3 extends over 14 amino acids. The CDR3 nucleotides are TGTGCCTGGACCCGGGACAGGGCTGTTAAGGGCTACACCTTC. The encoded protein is CAWTRDRAVKGYTF. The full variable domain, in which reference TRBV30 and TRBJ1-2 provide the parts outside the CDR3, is SQTIHQWPATLVQPVGSPLSLECTVEGTSNPNLYWYRQAAGRGLQLLFYSVGIGQISSEVPQNLSASRPQDRQFILSSKKLLLSDSGFYLCAWTRDRAVKGYTFGSGTRLTVV.

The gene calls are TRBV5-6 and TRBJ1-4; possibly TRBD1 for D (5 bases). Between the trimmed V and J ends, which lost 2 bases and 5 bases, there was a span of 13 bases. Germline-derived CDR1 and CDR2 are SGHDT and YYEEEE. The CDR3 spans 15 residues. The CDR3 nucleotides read TGTGCCAGCAGCTTACTCAGGGTGGGGAATGAAAAACTGTTTTTT. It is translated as CASSLLRVGNEKLFF.

CDR3 loop: CASSLGGVMSEAFF. The CDR3 DNA is TGCGCCAGCAGCTTGGGGGGAGTAATGTCTGAAGCTTTCTTT. V usage is TRBV5-1 and J usage is TRBJ1-1; D is unclear. This CDR3 contains 14 residues. CDR1 and CDR2 (germline): SGHRS, YFSETQ. Trimming took 0 bases from V and 6 from J, leaving 12 bases between them. Filled out from reference TRBV5-1 and TRBJ1-1, the complete variable domain reads KAGVTQTPRYLIKTRGQQVTLSCSPISGHRSVSWYQQTPGQGLQFLFEYFSETQRNKGNFPGRFSGRQFSNSRSEMNVSTLELGDSALYLCASSLGGVMSEAFFGQGTRLTVV.

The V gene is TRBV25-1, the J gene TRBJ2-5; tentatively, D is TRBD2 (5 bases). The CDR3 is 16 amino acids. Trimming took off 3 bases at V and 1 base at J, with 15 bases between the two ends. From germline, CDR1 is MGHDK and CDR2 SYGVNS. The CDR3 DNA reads TGTGCCAGCAGTGACTACCCGGGGTTAAGCCAAGAGACCCAGTACTTC. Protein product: CASSDYPGLSQETQYF.

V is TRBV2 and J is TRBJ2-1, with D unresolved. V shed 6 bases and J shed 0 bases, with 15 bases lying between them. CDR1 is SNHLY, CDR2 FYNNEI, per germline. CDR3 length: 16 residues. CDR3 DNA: TGTGCCAGCAGCCCCAGACACCCGAGCTCCTACAATGAGCAGTTCTTC. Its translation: CASSPRHPSSYNEQFF.

CDR3 amino acids: CATSRERGGAGELFF. As DNA, the CDR3 is TGTGCCACCAGCAGAGAACGGGGGGGCGCCGGGGAGCTGTTTTTT. This chain joins TRBV15 and TRBJ2-2; 8 positions match TRBD2. V lost 0 bases, J lost 6 bases, and 3 bases stayed unmatched. The CDR3 has 15 amino acids. Per germline, CDR1 LNHNV and CDR2 YYDKDF (reference sequence).

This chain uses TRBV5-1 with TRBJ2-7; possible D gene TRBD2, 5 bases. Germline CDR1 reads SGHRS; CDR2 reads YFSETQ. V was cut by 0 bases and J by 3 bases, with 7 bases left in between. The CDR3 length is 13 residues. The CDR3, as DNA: TGCGCCAGCAGCTTGGGCGCGGGCTACGAGCAGTACTTC. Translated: CASSLGAGYEQYF.

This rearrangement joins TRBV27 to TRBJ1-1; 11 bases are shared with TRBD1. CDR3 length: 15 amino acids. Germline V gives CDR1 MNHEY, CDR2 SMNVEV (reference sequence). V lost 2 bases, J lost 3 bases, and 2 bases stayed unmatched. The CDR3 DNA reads TGTGCCAGCAGTTTAACGGGACAGGGGGACACTGAAGCTTTCTTT. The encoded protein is CASSLTGQGDTEAFF.

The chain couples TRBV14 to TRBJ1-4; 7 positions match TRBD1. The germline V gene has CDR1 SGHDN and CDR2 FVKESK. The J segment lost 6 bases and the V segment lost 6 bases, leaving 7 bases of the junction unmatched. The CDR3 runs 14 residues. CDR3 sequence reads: CASSPTGEYEKLFF. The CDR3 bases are TGTGCCAGCAGTCCTACAGGGGAATATGAAAAACTGTTTTTT. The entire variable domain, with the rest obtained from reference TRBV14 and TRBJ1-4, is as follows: EAGVTQFPSHSVIEKGQTVTLRCDPISGHDNLYWYRRVMGKEIKFLLHFVKESKQDESGMPNNRFLAERTGGTYSTLKVQPAELEDSGVYFCASSPTGEYEKLFFGSGTQLSVL.